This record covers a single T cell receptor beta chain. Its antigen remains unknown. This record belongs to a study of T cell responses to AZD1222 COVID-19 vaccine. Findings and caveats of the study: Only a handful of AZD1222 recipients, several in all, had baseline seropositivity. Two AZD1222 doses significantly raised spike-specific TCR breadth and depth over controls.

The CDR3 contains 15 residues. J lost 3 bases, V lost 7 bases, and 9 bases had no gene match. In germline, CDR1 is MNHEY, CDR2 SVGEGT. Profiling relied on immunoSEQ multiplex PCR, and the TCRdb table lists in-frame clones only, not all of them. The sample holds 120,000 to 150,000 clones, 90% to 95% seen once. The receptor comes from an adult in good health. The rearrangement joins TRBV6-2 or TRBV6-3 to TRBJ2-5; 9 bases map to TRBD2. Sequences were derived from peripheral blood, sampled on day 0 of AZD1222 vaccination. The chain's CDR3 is CASNPPTSGEETQYF. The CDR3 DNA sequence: TGTGCCAGCAACCCCCCGACTAGCGGTGAAGAGACCCAGTACTTC.